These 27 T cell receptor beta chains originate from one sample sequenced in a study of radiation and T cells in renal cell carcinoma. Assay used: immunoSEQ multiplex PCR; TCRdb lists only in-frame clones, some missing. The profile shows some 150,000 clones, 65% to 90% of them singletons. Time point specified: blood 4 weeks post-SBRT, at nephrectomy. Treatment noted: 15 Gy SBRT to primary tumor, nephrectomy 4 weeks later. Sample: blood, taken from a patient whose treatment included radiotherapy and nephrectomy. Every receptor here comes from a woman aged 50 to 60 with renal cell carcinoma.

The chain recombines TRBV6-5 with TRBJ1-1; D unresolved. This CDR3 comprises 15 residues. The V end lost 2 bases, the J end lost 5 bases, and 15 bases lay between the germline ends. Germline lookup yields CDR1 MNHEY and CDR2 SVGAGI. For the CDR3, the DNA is TGTGCCAGCAGTTACGTGGCCAAAATAAGGACTGAAGCTTTCTTT. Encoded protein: CASSYVAKIRTEAFF.

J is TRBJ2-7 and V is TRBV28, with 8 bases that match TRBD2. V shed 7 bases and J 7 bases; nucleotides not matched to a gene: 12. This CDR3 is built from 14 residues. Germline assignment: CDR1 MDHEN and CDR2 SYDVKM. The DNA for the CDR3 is TGTGCCAGCACAACCGGGGGGGGCCGGAGAGAGCAGTACTTC. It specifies CASTTGGGRREQYF.

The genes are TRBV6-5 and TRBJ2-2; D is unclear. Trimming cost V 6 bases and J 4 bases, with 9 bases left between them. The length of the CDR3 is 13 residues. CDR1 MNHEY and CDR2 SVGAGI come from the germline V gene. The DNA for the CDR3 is TGTGCCAGCAGAATAAGGGTCACCGGGGAGCTGTTTTTT. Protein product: CASRIRVTGELFF.

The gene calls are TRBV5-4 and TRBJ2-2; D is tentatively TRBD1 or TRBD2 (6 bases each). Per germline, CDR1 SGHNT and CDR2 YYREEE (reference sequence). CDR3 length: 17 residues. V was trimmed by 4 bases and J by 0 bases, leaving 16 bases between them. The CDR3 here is CASSRTLGGPNTGELFF. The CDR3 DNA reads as TGTGCCAGCAGCCGGACCTTGGGGGGCCCGAACACCGGGGAGCTGTTTTTT.

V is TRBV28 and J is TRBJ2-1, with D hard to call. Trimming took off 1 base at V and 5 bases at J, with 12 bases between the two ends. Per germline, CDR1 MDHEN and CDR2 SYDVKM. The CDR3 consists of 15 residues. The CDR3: CASSLFRGINNEQFF. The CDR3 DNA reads TGTGCCAGCAGTTTATTTAGAGGTATAAACAATGAGCAGTTCTTC.

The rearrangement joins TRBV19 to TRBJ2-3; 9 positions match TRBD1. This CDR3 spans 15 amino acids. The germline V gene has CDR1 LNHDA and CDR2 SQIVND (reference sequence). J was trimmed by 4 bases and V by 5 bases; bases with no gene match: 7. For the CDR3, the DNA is TGTGCCAGTAGTCTCCGGGACAGGGTAGCAGATACGCAGTATTTT. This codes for CASSLRDRVADTQYF.

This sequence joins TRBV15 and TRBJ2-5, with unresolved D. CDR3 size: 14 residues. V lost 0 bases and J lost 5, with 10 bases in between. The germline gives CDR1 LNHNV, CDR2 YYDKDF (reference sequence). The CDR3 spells CATSRDRSRETQYF. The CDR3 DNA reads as TGTGCCACCAGCAGAGACCGCTCCAGGGAGACCCAGTACTTC.

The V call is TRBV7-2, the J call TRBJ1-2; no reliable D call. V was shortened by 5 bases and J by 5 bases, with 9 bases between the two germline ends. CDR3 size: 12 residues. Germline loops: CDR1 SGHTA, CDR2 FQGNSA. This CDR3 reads CASSTHSYGYTF. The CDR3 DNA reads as TGTGCCAGCAGCACCCACAGTTATGGCTACACCTTC.

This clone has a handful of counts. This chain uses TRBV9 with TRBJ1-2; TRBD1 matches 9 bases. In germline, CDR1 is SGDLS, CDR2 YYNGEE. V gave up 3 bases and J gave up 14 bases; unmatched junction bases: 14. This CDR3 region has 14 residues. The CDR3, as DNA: TGTGCCAGCAGCGACGCGGGACAGGGACGACTTCGAACCTTC. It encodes CASSDAGQGRLRTF.

The CDR3 spells CASSKAPDRIYGYTF. The CDR3 DNA sequence: TGTGCCAGCAGCAAAGCGCCAGACAGGATCTATGGCTACACCTTC. The gene calls are TRBV21-1 and TRBJ1-2; the D segment call TRBD1 is taken from the table without a DNA check. TRBV21-1 is a pseudogene. The CDR3 is made up of 15 amino acids.

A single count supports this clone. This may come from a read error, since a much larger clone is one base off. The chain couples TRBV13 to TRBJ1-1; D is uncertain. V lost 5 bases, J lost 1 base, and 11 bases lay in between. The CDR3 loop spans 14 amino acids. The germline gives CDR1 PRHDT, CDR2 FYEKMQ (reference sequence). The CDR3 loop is CASSPKGGNTEAFF. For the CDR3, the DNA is TGTGCCAGCAGCCCGAAGGGAGGGAACACTGAAGCTTTCTTT.

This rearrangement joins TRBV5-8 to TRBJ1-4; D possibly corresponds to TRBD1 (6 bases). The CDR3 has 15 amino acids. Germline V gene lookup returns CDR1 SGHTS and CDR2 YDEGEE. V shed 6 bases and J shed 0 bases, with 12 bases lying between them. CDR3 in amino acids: CASKTRTATNEKLFF. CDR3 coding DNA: TGTGCCAGCAAGACTCGGACAGCAACTAATGAAAAACTGTTTTTT.

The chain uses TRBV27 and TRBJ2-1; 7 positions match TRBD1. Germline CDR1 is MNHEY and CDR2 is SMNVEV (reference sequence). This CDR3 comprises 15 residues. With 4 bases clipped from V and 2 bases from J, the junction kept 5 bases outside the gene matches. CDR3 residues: CASSSRQGTYNEQFF. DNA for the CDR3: TGTGCCAGCAGTTCCCGACAGGGCACCTACAATGAGCAGTTCTTC.

CDR3 sequence (DNA): TGTGCCAGCAGCTTGGACAGCATATGGAACGAGCAGTACTTC. It yields the protein CASSLDSIWNEQYF. The V and J genes are TRBV5-4 and TRBJ2-7; D is unresolved. CDR1 is SGHNT and CDR2 is YYREEE in the germline V gene (reference sequence). Trimming pared 0 bases from V and 5 bases from J, leaving 12 bases between. The CDR3 runs to 14 residues. Full variable domain (remainder filled in from reference TRBV5-4 and TRBJ2-7): ETGVTQSPTHLIKTRGQQVTLRCSSQSGHNTVSWYQQALGQGPQFIFQYYREEENGRGNFPPRFSGLQFPNYSSELNVNALELDDSALYLCASSLDSIWNEQYFGPGTRLTVT.

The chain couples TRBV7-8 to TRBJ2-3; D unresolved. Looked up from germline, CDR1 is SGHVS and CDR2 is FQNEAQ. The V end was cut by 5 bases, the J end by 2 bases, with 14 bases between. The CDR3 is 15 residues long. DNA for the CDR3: TGTGCCAGCAGCCCCCAGGACGGCCCCACAGATACGCAGTATTTT. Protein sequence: CASSPQDGPTDTQYF.

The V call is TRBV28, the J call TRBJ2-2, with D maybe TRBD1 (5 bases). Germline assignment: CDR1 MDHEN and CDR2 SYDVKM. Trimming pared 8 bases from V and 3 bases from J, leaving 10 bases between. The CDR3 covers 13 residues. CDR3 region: CASGKGDTGELFF. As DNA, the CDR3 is TGTGCCAGCGGAAAAGGGGACACCGGGGAGCTGTTTTTT.

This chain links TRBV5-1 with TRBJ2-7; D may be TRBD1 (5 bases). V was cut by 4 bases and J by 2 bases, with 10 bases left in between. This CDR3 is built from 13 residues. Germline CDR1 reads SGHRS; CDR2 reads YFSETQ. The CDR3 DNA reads TGCGCCAGCAGCAGGTCAGGGACCTACGAGCAGTACTTC. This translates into CASSRSGTYEQYF.

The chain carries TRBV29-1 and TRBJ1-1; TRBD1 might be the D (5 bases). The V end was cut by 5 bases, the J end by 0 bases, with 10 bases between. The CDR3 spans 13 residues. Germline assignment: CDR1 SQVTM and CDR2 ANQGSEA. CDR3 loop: CSVSGRLNTEAFF. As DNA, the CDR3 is TGCAGCGTTTCGGGACGGTTGAACACTGAAGCTTTCTTT.

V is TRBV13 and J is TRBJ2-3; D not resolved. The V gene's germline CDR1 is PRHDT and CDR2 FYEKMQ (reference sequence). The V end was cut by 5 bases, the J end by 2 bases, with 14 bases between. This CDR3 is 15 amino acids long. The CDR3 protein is CASSTRTTFTDTQYF. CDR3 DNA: TGTGCCAGCAGCACACGGACCACCTTCACAGATACGCAGTATTTT.

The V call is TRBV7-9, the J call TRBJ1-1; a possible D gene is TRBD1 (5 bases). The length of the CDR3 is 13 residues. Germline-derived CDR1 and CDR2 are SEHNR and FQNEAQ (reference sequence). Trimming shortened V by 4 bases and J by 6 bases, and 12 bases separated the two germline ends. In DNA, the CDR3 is TGTGCCAGCAGCTCCCCGGGACCCTCTGAAGCTTTCTTT. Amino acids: CASSSPGPSEAFF.

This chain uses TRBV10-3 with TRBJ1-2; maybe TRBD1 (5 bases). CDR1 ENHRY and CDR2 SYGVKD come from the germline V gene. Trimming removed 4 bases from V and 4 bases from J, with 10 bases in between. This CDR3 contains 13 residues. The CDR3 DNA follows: TGTGCCATCAGTGGGGGGGGAGCCTATGGCTACACCTTC. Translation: CAISGGGAYGYTF.

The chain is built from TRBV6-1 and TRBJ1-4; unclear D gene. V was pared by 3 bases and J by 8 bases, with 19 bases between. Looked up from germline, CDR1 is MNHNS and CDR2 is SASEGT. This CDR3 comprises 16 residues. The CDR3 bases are TGTGCCAGCAGTGATCGAACAACCTCTCGGAGGGAAAAACTGTTTTTT. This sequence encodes CASSDRTTSRREKLFF.

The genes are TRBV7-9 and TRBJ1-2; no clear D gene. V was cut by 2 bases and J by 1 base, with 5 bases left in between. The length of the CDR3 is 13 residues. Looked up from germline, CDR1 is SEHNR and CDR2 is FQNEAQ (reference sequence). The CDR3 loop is CASSLQLNYGYTF. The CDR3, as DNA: TGTGCCAGCAGCTTACAGCTTAACTATGGCTACACCTTC.

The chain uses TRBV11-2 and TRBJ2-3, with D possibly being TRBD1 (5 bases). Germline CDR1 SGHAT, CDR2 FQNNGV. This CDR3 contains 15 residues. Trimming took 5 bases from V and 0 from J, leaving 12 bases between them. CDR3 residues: CASSPQGGSTDTQYF. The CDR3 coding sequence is TGTGCCAGCAGCCCCCAGGGCGGTAGCACAGATACGCAGTATTTT.

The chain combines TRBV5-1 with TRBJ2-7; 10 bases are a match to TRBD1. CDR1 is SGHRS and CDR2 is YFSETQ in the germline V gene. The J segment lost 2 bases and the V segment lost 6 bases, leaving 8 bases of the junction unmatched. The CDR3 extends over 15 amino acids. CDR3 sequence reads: CASTKTGGEAYEQYF. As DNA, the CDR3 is TGCGCCAGCACCAAGACAGGGGGCGAAGCCTACGAGCAGTACTTC.

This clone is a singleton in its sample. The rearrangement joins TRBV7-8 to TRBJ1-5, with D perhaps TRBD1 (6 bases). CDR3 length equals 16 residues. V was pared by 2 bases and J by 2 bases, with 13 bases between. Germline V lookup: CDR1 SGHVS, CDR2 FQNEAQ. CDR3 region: CASSLRGGSGNQPQHF. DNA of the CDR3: TGTGCCAGCAGCTTACGGGGGGGCTCGGGCAATCAGCCCCAGCATTTT.

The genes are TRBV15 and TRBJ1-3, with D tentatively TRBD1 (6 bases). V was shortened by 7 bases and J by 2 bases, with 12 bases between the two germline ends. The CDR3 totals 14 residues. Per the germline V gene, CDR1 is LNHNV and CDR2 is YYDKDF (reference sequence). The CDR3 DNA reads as TGTGCCACCACCCAACAGGGCCCTGGAAACACCATATATTTT. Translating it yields CATTQQGPGNTIYF.